Listed below are T cell receptor beta chains from one sample, sequenced in a study of OX40 agonist ivuxolimab in advanced cancers. Generated by immunoSEQ multiplex PCR, the TCRdb table keeps only in-frame clones and is missing some. The sample has roughly 14,000 clones; about 60% are singletons. Sequenced material: CD4+ or CD8+ T cells sorted from blood, taken in a trial of the OX40 agonist ivuxolimab. These receptors were obtained from an adult with an advanced solid tumor such as melanoma, head and neck, liver or kidney cancer. Both conserved end residues are part of each CDR3. Each record gives: J gene, CDR3 length, V gene, CDR3 protein.

J gene: TRBJ2-7
CDR3 length: 15
V gene: TRBV2
CDR3 protein: CASWEAGTSSHEQYF

J gene: TRBJ2-3
CDR3 length: 14
V gene: TRBV7-6
CDR3 protein: CASSLVAGTDTQYF

J gene: TRBJ2-5
CDR3 length: 14
V gene: TRBV28
CDR3 protein: CASSLAGEQETQYF

J gene: TRBJ1-1
CDR3 length: 15
V gene: TRBV5-8
CDR3 protein: CASSLGRGANTEAFF

J gene: TRBJ1-2
CDR3 length: 15
V gene: TRBV19
CDR3 protein: CASSPDGTGFYGYTF

J gene: TRBJ2-5
CDR3 length: 14
V gene: TRBV7-6
CDR3 protein: CASSLVGSGETQYF

J gene: TRBJ1-2
CDR3 length: 16
V gene: TRBV4-3
CDR3 protein: CASSQVPGQGRNGYTF

J gene: TRBJ1-4
CDR3 length: 16
V gene: TRBV29-1
CDR3 protein: CSVEDPTSRVDEKLFF

J gene: TRBJ1-1
CDR3 length: 14
V gene: TRBV19
CDR3 protein: CASSTRTGRLEAFF

J gene: TRBJ2-1
CDR3 length: 14
V gene: TRBV29-1
CDR3 protein: CSVVRGTRVEEQFF

J gene: TRBJ2-5
CDR3 length: 13
V gene: TRBV6-6
CDR3 protein: CASRLAVQETQYF

J gene: TRBJ2-5
CDR3 length: 14
V gene: TRBV13
CDR3 protein: CASSLPGSRETQYF

J gene: TRBJ1-2
CDR3 length: 12
V gene: TRBV4-2
CDR3 protein: CASSFHREGYTF

J gene: TRBJ1-2
CDR3 length: 14
V gene: TRBV28
CDR3 protein: CASSLVVANYGYTF

J gene: TRBJ1-2
CDR3 length: 16
V gene: TRBV4-2
CDR3 protein: CASSQEAIAYNYGYTF

J gene: TRBJ2-1
CDR3 length: 14
V gene: TRBV10-3
CDR3 protein: CAISDMDYYNEQFF

J gene: TRBJ1-6
CDR3 length: 14
V gene: TRBV6-5
CDR3 protein: CASSLQGDNSPLHF

J gene: TRBJ1-3
CDR3 length: 12
V gene: TRBV2
CDR3 protein: CATADSGNTIYF

J gene: TRBJ2-2
CDR3 length: 17
V gene: TRBV7-9
CDR3 protein: CASSLSISGEKNGELFF

J gene: TRBJ1-1
CDR3 length: 11
V gene: TRBV6-1
CDR3 protein: CASRTNTEAFF

J gene: TRBJ2-7
CDR3 length: 13
V gene: TRBV9
CDR3 protein: CASGTGPTYEQYF

J gene: TRBJ2-1
CDR3 length: 13
V gene: TRBV5-1
CDR3 protein: CASTQGSYNEQFF

J gene: TRBJ1-2
CDR3 length: 17
V gene: TRBV2
CDR3 protein: CASSVWNDGQANYGYTF

J gene: TRBJ1-2
CDR3 length: 16
V gene: TRBV4-3
CDR3 protein: CASSQHRGREDYGYTF

J gene: TRBJ2-3
CDR3 length: 11
V gene: TRBV5-1
CDR3 protein: CASSRASTQYF

J gene: TRBJ1-2
CDR3 length: 12
V gene: TRBV29-1
CDR3 protein: CSAQTRKYGYTF

J gene: .
CDR3 length: 11
V gene: TRBV14
CDR3 protein: CASSRYYEQYF

J gene: TRBJ2-5
CDR3 length: 15
V gene: TRBV7-8
CDR3 protein: CASSLEGPRAETQYF

J gene: TRBJ2-4
CDR3 length: 15
V gene: TRBV9
CDR3 protein: CASSPHPGAKNIQYF

J gene: TRBJ2-6
CDR3 length: 18
V gene: TRBV5-1
CDR3 protein: CASRPRGATTSGANVLTF

J gene: TRBJ2-1
CDR3 length: 13
V gene: TRBV6-5
CDR3 protein: CAVQRISYNEQFF